This T cell receptor beta chain was retrieved from a study of T cell repertoires in cytomegalovirus infection. In the study overall: Public TCR beta signature analysis indicated the presence of both CMV infection and matching HLA type.

Germline trimming cut 5 bases from V and 7 bases from J; bases unmatched to any gene: 10. The germline V gene has CDR1 DFQATT and CDR2 SNEGSKA (reference sequence). CDR3 length equals 14 residues. Study results and limitations: Adding up the frequency of public TCR beta families identified people who carried CMV plus the relevant HLA. Dominating the ex vivo response were TCR beta clonotypes that were CMV-specific and HLA-C-restricted.

From the reads, TCRdb called clonotypes with MiXCR, one entry per CDR3 protein. The profile covers some 680,000 distinct CDR3 sequences, with about a third appearing a single time and under 3% taken by the ten largest. Notes on this clonotype: Its target is unknown.

The sequence was obtained from a human donor in good health (CMV status not recorded). Some clones in this sample may be carry-over from other donors' samples. J is TRBJ2-2 and V is TRBV20-1; TRBD2 matches at 7 bases. Sequencing used PBMCs. The CDR3 coding sequence is TGCAGTGCTTTAGCGGGTCCCTTTGACGGGGAGCTGTTTTTT. It translates to CSALAGPFDGELFF.